The clone carrying this T cell receptor beta chain has only one observation. The target antigen is unknown. The V gene's germline CDR1 is LNHDA and CDR2 SQIVND (reference sequence). The CDR3 is 14 residues long. The germline V and J ends were trimmed by 5 bases and 2 bases, with 9 bases remaining between them. Per sample, some 90,000 TCR templates were assayed. Sequencing used immunoSEQ multiplex PCR; TCRdb keeps in-frame clones, though not all of them. The data hold 65,000 to 70,000 clones, with approximately 88% observed a single time. The entry originates in a study of siplizumab effects on memory and regulatory T cells. Regarding the study as a whole: Memory T cells appeared less diverse than naive cells, which seemed to contribute substantially to alloresponse. Alloreactive sequences tracing back to unstimulated CD4+ memory cells fell significantly with siplizumab. Under siplizumab, an average roughly 70% of mappable alloreactive CD4+ clones were Treg-derived, compared with more than 25% in controls.

The chain carries TRBV19 and TRBJ2-2; D is perhaps TRBD2 (5 bases). The specimen sequenced was Tregs sorted from blood. The sequence derives from a human donor in good health. CDR3 protein: CASSGRLNTGELFF. The CDR3, as DNA: TGTGCCAGTAGTGGACGACTAAACACCGGGGAGCTGTTTTTT.